These T cell receptor beta chains were read from a single sample in a study of cytomegalovirus exposure and HLA in healthy donors. Generated by immunoSEQ multiplex PCR, the TCRdb table keeps only in-frame clones and is missing some. The sample consists of 150,000 or so clones, around 80% of them appearing once. Material for sequencing was PBMCs. These receptors were collected from a man aged 25-45 years in good health and CMV-seropositive. The CDR3 runs from the conserved cysteine through the conserved F or W. A D gene is named only where the DNA matches it firmly. The listing skips clone size in some rows; elsewhere it reads once, few, many or a size class.

V: TRBV5-1; D: NA; J: TRBJ2-7; size: NA; DNA: TGCGCCAGCAGCTCGACCCAGGGCTACGAGCAGTACTTC; CDR3: CASSSTQGYEQYF
V: TRBV11-3; D: NA; J: TRBJ2-2; size: NA; DNA: TGTGCCAGCAGCTTCAGAAAAGGAGCCTCGAACACCGGGGAGCTGTTTTTT; CDR3: CASSFRKGASNTGELFF
V: TRBV30; D: NA; J: TRBJ1-1; size: NA; DNA: TGTGCCTGGAGTCGGGCGGGTTGGGGAGCTTTCTTT; CDR3: CAWSRAGWGAFF
V: TRBV6-4; D: NA; J: TRBJ2-3; size: NA; DNA: TGTGCCAGCAGTGAACAGGAGGGAGATACGCAGTATTTT; CDR3: CASSEQEGDTQYF
V: TRBV28; D: NA; J: TRBJ2-7; size: NA; DNA: TGTGCCAGCAGTTGGCAGGGTCTTCCCTACGAGCAGTACTTC; CDR3: CASSWQGLPYEQYF
V: TRBV27; D: TRBD2; J: TRBJ2-7; size: NA; DNA: TGTGCCAGCACCCCCTCTAGCGGGGCGGGCGAGCAGTACTTC; CDR3: CASTPSSGAGEQYF
V: TRBV5-6; D: NA; J: TRBJ2-1; size: NA; DNA: TGTGCCAGCAGCTTACTCAACCTCCGGGGTAGGTTCAATGAGCAGTTCTTC; CDR3: CASSLLNLRGRFNEQFF
V: TRBV6-5; D: NA; J: TRBJ1-4; size: NA; DNA: TGTGCCAGCAGTTTTTCCGTTAATGAAAAACTGTTTTTT; CDR3: CASSFSVNEKLFF
V: TRBV28; D: NA; J: TRBJ1-6; size: NA; DNA: TGTGCCAGCAGTTTCGGCAGGTCACCTTATAATTCACCCCTCCACTTT; CDR3: CASSFGRSPYNSPLHF
V: TRBV11-2; D: TRBD2; J: TRBJ2-4; size: NA; DNA: TGTGCCAGCAGCTGGCAGACTAGCGGGAGGGACAGTCAGTACTTC; CDR3: CASSWQTSGRDSQYF
V: TRBV7-2; D: NA; J: TRBJ2-1; size: NA; DNA: TGTGCCAGCAGCTTAGCTCAGAGGGCCAATGAGCAGTTCTTC; CDR3: CASSLAQRANEQFF
V: TRBV2; D: NA; J: TRBJ1-3; size: NA; DNA: TGTGCCAGCAGTGACCTGGCGGTCTCTGGAAACACCATATATTTT; CDR3: CASSDLAVSGNTIYF
V: TRBV7-8; D: NA; J: TRBJ2-1; size: NA; DNA: TGTGCCAGCAGCTTAGTCCCGAGCTCCTACAATGAGCAGTTCTTC; CDR3: CASSLVPSSYNEQFF
V: TRBV30; D: NA; J: TRBJ1-1; size: NA; DNA: TGTGCCTGGGACAGAGCGAACACTGAAGCTTTCTTT; CDR3: CAWDRANTEAFF
V: TRBV23-1; D: NA; J: TRBJ2-7; size: NA; DNA: TGCGCCAGCACCAACTACGAGCAGTACTTC; CDR3: CASTNYEQYF
V: TRBV30; D: TRBD2; J: TRBJ2-1; size: NA; DNA: TGTGCCTGGAAAAGGGGAGGCGGGGGGAGCTCCTACAATGAGCAGTTCTTC; CDR3: CAWKRGGGGSSYNEQFF
V: TRBV2; D: TRBD1; J: TRBJ1-2; size: once; DNA: TGTGCCAGCAGAACAGGGGGCAGCTATGGCTACACCTTC; CDR3: CASRTGGSYGYTF
V: TRBV5-6; D: TRBD1; J: TRBJ2-3; size: NA; DNA: TGTGCCAGCAGCTTGGGACAGGGGGAGGATACGCAGTATTTT; CDR3: CASSLGQGEDTQYF
V: TRBV21-1; D: NA; J: TRBJ1-1; size: NA; DNA: TGTGCCAGCAGCAAAGGGGGAGGGCCGAACACTGAAGCTTTCTTT; CDR3: CASSKGGGPNTEAFF
V: TRBV19; D: TRBD1; J: TRBJ1-1; size: few; DNA: TGTGCCAGTAGCCGGGACAGGAGAAGCACTGAAGCTTTCTTT; CDR3: CASSRDRRSTEAFF
V: TRBV27; D: NA; J: TRBJ1-6; size: NA; DNA: TGTGCCATCTCTCAGGGGCCCTATAATTCACCCCTCCACTTT; CDR3: CAISQGPYNSPLHF
V: TRBV9; D: NA; J: TRBJ1-2; size: once; DNA: TGTGCCAGCAGCGTAGATGGACAGATTAACTATGGCTACACCTTC; CDR3: CASSVDGQINYGYTF
V: TRBV5-6; D: TRBD2; J: TRBJ2-2; size: NA; DNA: TGTGCCAGCAGCTTGGCACTGACTAGCGGCACCGGGGAGCTGTTTTTT; CDR3: CASSLALTSGTGELFF
V: TRBV28; D: NA; J: TRBJ1-5; size: NA; DNA: TGTGCCAGCAGTTTTCCCTCCGGCAATCAGCCCCAGCATTTT; CDR3: CASSFPSGNQPQHF
V: TRBV28; D: NA; J: TRBJ1-2; size: NA; DNA: TGTGCCAGCAGGCGGGGCTCGTGGGGCTATGGCTACACCTTC; CDR3: CASRRGSWGYGYTF
V: TRBV6-5; D: NA; J: TRBJ1-1; size: once; DNA: TGTGCCAGCAGTCCCAGGGGATCTGAAGCTTTCTTT; CDR3: CASSPRGSEAFF
V: TRBV12-5; D: TRBD2; J: TRBJ2-5; size: NA; DNA: TGTGCTAGTGGTTCGGGACTAGCGACGGAGACCCAGTACTTC; CDR3: CASGSGLATETQYF
V: TRBV5-1; D: TRBD1; J: TRBJ2-7; size: NA; DNA: TGCGCCAGCAGCGAGGGACAGAGCTCCTACGAGCAGTACTTC; CDR3: CASSEGQSSYEQYF
V: TRBV21-1; D: NA; J: TRBJ1-4; size: NA; DNA: TGTGCCAGCAGCAAAGACCCGAAGGGGACAGGTGCATTAACTAATGAAAAACTGTTTTTT; CDR3: CASSKDPKGTGALTNEKLFF
V: TRBV6-5; D: NA; J: TRBJ1-2; size: NA; DNA: TGTGCCAGCATTTCCGCCCAGGGTACCGGCTATGGCTACACCTTC; CDR3: CASISAQGTGYGYTF
V: TRBV4-1; D: TRBD1; J: TRBJ1-1; size: NA; DNA: TGCGCCAGCAGCCGTGGACAGGGTGGGGCTGAAGCTTTCTTT; CDR3: CASSRGQGGAEAFF
V: TRBV5-1; D: TRBD2; J: TRBJ2-1; size: NA; DNA: TGCGCCAGCAAGCAGGGAGGGGTCAATGAGCAGTTCTTC; CDR3: CASKQGGVNEQFF
V: TRBV29-1; D: TRBD1; J: TRBJ2-2; size: NA; DNA: TGCAGCGTTCTGACAGGGCTAAAGACCGGGGAGCTGTTTTTT; CDR3: CSVLTGLKTGELFF
V: TRBV5-1; D: NA; J: TRBJ1-6; size: once; DNA: TGCGCCAGCAGCTTGGCAGAAGGGGATTCACCCCTCCACTTT; CDR3: CASSLAEGDSPLHF
V: TRBV18; D: NA; J: TRBJ2-6; size: NA; DNA: TGTGCCAGCTCTCACCACGAGGGTGGGGCCAACGTCCTGACTTTC; CDR3: CASSHHEGGANVLTF
V: TRBV5-1; D: TRBD2; J: TRBJ2-4; size: NA; DNA: TGCGCCAGCAGCTACCAAGGACTAGCGGGAGGCAAAAACAGTCAGTACTTC; CDR3: CASSYQGLAGGKNSQYF
V: TRBV6-1; D: TRBD1; J: TRBJ1-5; size: once; DNA: TGTGCCAGCAGTGAAATGGACAGGGGCCAGCCCCAGCATTTT; CDR3: CASSEMDRGQPQHF
V: TRBV30; D: TRBD2; J: TRBJ2-7; size: NA; DNA: TGTGCCTGGAGTACTAGCGGGAGTTACGAGCAGTACTTC; CDR3: CAWSTSGSYEQYF
V: TRBV6-5; D: NA; J: TRBJ2-1; size: NA; DNA: TGTGCCAGCAGTTTGGGGGGCTCCTACAATGAGCAGTTCTTC; CDR3: CASSLGGSYNEQFF
V: TRBV6-1; D: TRBD2; J: TRBJ2-2; size: NA; DNA: TGTGCCAGCAGTGCTAAGGTATGTGGGGGGGTGACCGGGGAGCTGTTTTTT; CDR3: CASSAKVCGGVTGELFF
V: TRBV5-6; D: TRBD1; J: TRBJ1-6; size: NA; DNA: TGTGCCAGCAGCGTCGACAGGGGCAAAAATTCACCCCTCCACTTT; CDR3: CASSVDRGKNSPLHF
V: TRBV7-7; D: NA; J: TRBJ2-1; size: NA; DNA: TGTGCCAGCAGCTTGGACTTCAAGCTTAACAATGAGCAGTTCTTC; CDR3: CASSLDFKLNNEQFF
V: TRBV5-1; D: NA; J: TRBJ2-3; size: NA; DNA: TGCGCCAGCAGCTTGGGACAGACCTACACAGATACGCAGTATTTT; CDR3: CASSLGQTYTDTQYF
V: TRBV5-4; D: NA; J: TRBJ1-2; size: NA; DNA: TGTGCCAGCAGCTTGCTGGGGGCCGGTGGCTACACCTTC; CDR3: CASSLLGAGGYTF
V: TRBV11-2; D: TRBD2; J: TRBJ2-1; size: NA; DNA: TGTGCCAGCAGCTTCCCCACTAGCGGGGGGCCGTCCAATTACAATGAGCAGTTCTTC; CDR3: CASSFPTSGGPSNYNEQFF
V: TRBV6-6; D: NA; J: TRBJ2-3; size: large; DNA: TGTGCCAGCAGTTACCAGGGCGCAGATACGCAGTATTTT; CDR3: CASSYQGADTQYF
V: TRBV19; D: NA; J: TRBJ1-2; size: NA; DNA: TGTGCCAGTACGAGAGCTAACTATGGCTACACCTTC; CDR3: CASTRANYGYTF
V: TRBV27; D: TRBD1; J: TRBJ1-1; size: NA; DNA: TGTGCCAGCAGTTTCCGAATCGGGACAGGGGGACACACTGAAGCTTTCTTT; CDR3: CASSFRIGTGGHTEAFF
V: TRBV7-2; D: NA; J: TRBJ2-7; size: NA; DNA: TGTGCCAGCAGCTTAAAACTGTCTTACGAGCAGTACTTC; CDR3: CASSLKLSYEQYF
V: TRBV4-1; D: NA; J: TRBJ2-5; size: NA; DNA: TGCGCCAGCAGCCAAGATGACAGGCAAGAGACCCAGTACTTC; CDR3: CASSQDDRQETQYF
V: TRBV27; D: TRBD1; J: TRBJ1-2; size: NA; DNA: TGTGCCAGCAGGCCGGGACAGGGCTATGGCTACACCTTC; CDR3: CASRPGQGYGYTF
V: TRBV7-2; D: TRBD1; J: TRBJ1-4; size: NA; DNA: TGTGCCAGCAGCTTAGCCCCGTGGACAGGAATGAATGAAAAACTGTTTTTT; CDR3: CASSLAPWTGMNEKLFF
V: TRBV5-5; D: NA; J: TRBJ1-1; size: once; DNA: TGTGCCAGCAGCTTCTATAGGGCCGGGAAGAACACTGAAGCTTTCTTT; CDR3: CASSFYRAGKNTEAFF
V: TRBV6-1; D: NA; J: TRBJ1-5; size: NA; DNA: TGTGCCAGCATTTGGGATTACCGGGGGGACCAGCCCCAGCATTTT; CDR3: CASIWDYRGDQPQHF
V: TRBV7-2; D: NA; J: TRBJ2-7; size: NA; DNA: TGTGCCAGCAGGCCTTTAGGCAGGGGATACGAGCAGTACTTC; CDR3: CASRPLGRGYEQYF
V: TRBV27; D: NA; J: TRBJ1-1; size: once; DNA: TGTGCCAGCAGTCTTAGACAGTACACTGAAGCTTTCTTT; CDR3: CASSLRQYTEAFF